The 27 T cell receptor beta chains in this list originate from one sample, sequenced in a study of blood T cell repertoires in COVID-19. Sequenced by immunoSEQ multiplex PCR; TCRdb stores in-frame clones only, minus some. The sample has 110,000 to 150,000 clones; more than 80% are singletons. Sequenced sample: peripheral blood. The source of these receptors is a woman aged 80 or over with acute or convalescent COVID-19.

V usage is TRBV18 and J usage is TRBJ1-5; D perhaps matches TRBD1 (5 bases). Germline CDR1 KGHSH, CDR2 LQKENI. With 3 bases removed from V and 4 bases from J, the gap between germline ends came to 7 bases. There are 13 residues in the CDR3. The chain's CDR3 is CASSPGGNQPQHF. The CDR3 DNA sequence: TGTGCCAGCTCACCTGGGGGGAATCAGCCCCAGCATTTT.

The chain couples TRBV2 to TRBJ2-5; 7 bases align to TRBD2. The CDR3 length is 12 residues. J lost 4 bases, V lost 5 bases, and 1 base had no gene match. Germline assignment: CDR1 SNHLY and CDR2 FYNNEI. The CDR3 sequence is CASSTSAETQYF. CDR3 bases: TGTGCCAGCAGTACTAGCGCAGAGACCCAGTACTTC.

The V and J genes are TRBV7-2 and TRBJ1-2; TRBD1 is a possible D gene (6 bases). Germline CDR1 and CDR2: SGHTA and FQGNSA. The CDR3 is made up of 15 amino acids. Trimming removed 5 bases from V and 7 bases from J, with 20 bases in between. Here the CDR3 reads CASSQFGGGRGGYTF. CDR3 DNA: TGTGCCAGCAGCCAGTTCGGGGGGGGCCGAGGTGGCTACACCTTC. Combining the CDR3 with reference TRBV7-2 and TRBJ1-2 gives the whole variable domain GAGVSQSPSNKVTEKGKDVELRCDPISGHTALYWYRQSLGQGLEFLIYFQGNSAPDKSGLPSDRFSAERTGGSVSTLTIQRTQQEDSAVYLCASSQFGGGRGGYTFGSGTRLTVV.

The chain recombines TRBV10-3 with TRBJ1-2; 7 bases match TRBD1. This CDR3 is 15 amino acids long. CDR1 is ENHRY, CDR2 SYGVKD, per germline. J lost 1 base, V lost 5 bases, and 7 bases had no gene match. CDR3 region: CAISREGTVNYGYTF. The CDR3 nucleotides are TGTGCCATCAGTAGAGAGGGGACAGTTAACTATGGCTACACCTTC.

About this clone itself: A read error may produce the germline difference seen at one junction end. This sequence joins TRBV19 and TRBJ1-5; 9 bases agree with TRBD1. CDR3 length: 16 amino acids. Germline loops: CDR1 LNHDA, CDR2 SQIVND (reference sequence). The CDR3 sequence: CASSGPGQGRNQSQHF. In DNA, the CDR3 is TGTGCCAGTAGTGGACCGGGACAGGGACGCAATCAGTCCCAGCATTTT.

The chain is built from TRBV5-1 and TRBJ1-4, with TRBD1 matching 7 bases. Germline CDR1 reads SGHRS; CDR2 reads YFSETQ. The CDR3 is 14 residues long. Trimming cost V 4 bases and J 4 bases; bases outside gene matches: 4. The CDR3 DNA sequence: TGCGCCAGCAGCCTTGGGACAGATAATGAAAAACTGTTTTTT. The encoded protein is CASSLGTDNEKLFF.

The J gene is TRBJ1-1, the V gene TRBV30, with D unclear. Trimming removed 5 bases at V and 0 bases at J, with 10 bases between. The germline gives CDR1 GTSNPN, CDR2 SVGIG (reference sequence). This CDR3 region has 13 residues. The CDR3 DNA reads TGTGCCTGGTGCACCCAGATGAACACTGAAGCTTTCTTT. Translated: CAWCTQMNTEAFF.

This rearrangement joins TRBV19 to TRBJ1-5; D gene unclear. The CDR3 is made up of 15 amino acids. Germline CDR1 and CDR2: LNHDA and SQIVND (reference sequence). The V and J ends lost 5 bases and 3 bases respectively, with 14 bases between them. Here the CDR3 DNA reads TGTGCCAGTAGTCCCTCATGGGCGAACAATCAGCCCCAGCATTTT. Amino acid sequence: CASSPSWANNQPQHF.

Points on this clone: Other nucleotide sequences from this sample produce the same CDR3. The chain has TRBV6-5 and TRBJ1-2; 8 bases match TRBD1. In germline, CDR1 is MNHEY, CDR2 SVGAGI. V was clipped by 2 bases and J by 2 bases; unmatched bases: 1. The CDR3 has 14 residues. The CDR3 reads CASSYGQGNYGYTF. Written as DNA, the CDR3 is TGTGCCAGCAGTTACGGACAGGGCAACTATGGCTACACCTTC.

The CDR3 DNA sequence: TGCGCCAGCAGCGACCGACGGGAGGGCGATTCACCCCTCCACTTT. Translating it yields CASSDRREGDSPLHF. The chain carries TRBV5-1 and TRBJ1-6; D is ambiguous. Germline V gene data show CDR1 as SGHRS and CDR2 as YFSETQ. The V gene lost 4 bases and the J gene lost 8 bases, with 16 bases spanning the gap. The CDR3 totals 15 residues.

CDR3 amino acids: CASTRGGAQFVYGYTF. DNA of the CDR3: TGTGCCAGCACCCGTGGGGGGGCCCAATTCGTCTATGGCTACACCTTC. The chain uses TRBV2 and TRBJ1-2; possibly TRBD1 for D (6 bases). The CDR3 has 16 amino acids. V lost 7 bases and J lost 4, with 22 bases in between. CDR1 is SNHLY and CDR2 is FYNNEI in the germline V gene.

This clone was seen a handful of times. The J gene is TRBJ1-2, the V gene TRBV7-9, with 10 nucleotides matching TRBD1. From germline, CDR1 is SEHNR and CDR2 FQNEAQ (reference sequence). The CDR3 is made up of 16 amino acids. Trimming took 0 bases from V and 7 from J; bases not matched to a gene: 8. The CDR3 spells CASSLAGTGEMGGYTF. CDR3 coding DNA: TGTGCCAGCAGCTTAGCCGGGACAGGGGAAATGGGTGGCTACACCTTC.

CDR3 sequence: CASSLRGIHSPLHF. CDR3 in DNA: TGTGCCAGCAGCTTGCGGGGAATTCATTCACCCCTCCACTTT. The chain uses TRBV5-6 and TRBJ1-6; D remains unclear. CDR1 is SGHDT, CDR2 YYEEEE, per germline. Trimming left V 1 base short and J 8 bases short, with 10 bases between. The CDR3 has 14 residues.

The chain carries TRBV6-5 and TRBJ1-2; D is perhaps TRBD1 (6 bases). Trimming took 6 bases from V and 3 from J, leaving 11 bases between them. Germline loops: CDR1 MNHEY, CDR2 SVGAGI. The CDR3 has 13 residues. The CDR3 reads CASRLQGHYGYTF. The CDR3 DNA reads as TGTGCCAGCAGGCTACAGGGCCACTATGGCTACACCTTC.

The gene calls are TRBV20-1 and TRBJ1-1, with D tentatively TRBD1 (5 bases). Trimming took off 1 base at V and 8 bases at J, with 8 bases between the two ends. Germline lookup yields CDR1 DFQATT and CDR2 SNEGSKA (reference sequence). There are 11 residues in the CDR3. The CDR3 loop reads CSARGQLEAFF. CDR3 DNA sequence: TGCAGTGCTAGAGGACAGCTAGAAGCTTTCTTT.

This chain joins TRBV5-1 and TRBJ2-2; 7 bases are shared with TRBD1. This CDR3 has 16 residues. Germline CDR1 reads SGHRS; CDR2 reads YFSETQ. With V trimmed by 3 bases and J by 3 bases, 8 bases remained unmatched. CDR3 protein: CASSSPRDRYTGELFF. DNA of the CDR3: TGCGCCAGCAGCTCCCCTAGGGACAGATACACCGGGGAGCTGTTTTTT.

V is TRBV7-2 and J is TRBJ1-1; 8 bases match TRBD1. V lost 0 bases to trimming and J lost 2 bases; unmatched junction nucleotides: 11. There are 18 residues in the CDR3. Germline-derived CDR1 and CDR2 are SGHTA and FQGNSA. In DNA, the CDR3 is TGTGCCAGCAGCTTAGCCCACGGGGCAGGGGGCATCAACACTGAAGCTTTCTTT. As protein: CASSLAHGAGGINTEAFF.

This chain uses TRBV7-9 with TRBJ1-1; 7 bases align to TRBD1. CDR1 and CDR2 (germline): SEHNR, FQNEAQ (reference sequence). This CDR3 is built from 14 residues. The V gene end was trimmed by 5 bases and the J gene end by 10 bases; junction bases not matched to a gene: 13. In DNA form, the CDR3 reads TGTGCCAGCAGCCCCGGAGGGGGCAAACTCGGAGCTTTCTTT. Translation: CASSPGGGKLGAFF.

This clone was seen only a few times. The chain links TRBV5-1 to TRBJ2-3; 13 bases align to TRBD2. V gave up 6 bases and J gave up 2 bases; unmatched junction bases: 6. The CDR3 sequence is 16 residues long. Germline V CDR1 and CDR2: SGHRS, YFSETQ. The CDR3 is CASTPGTSGVTDTQYF. The CDR3 bases are TGCGCCAGCACCCCTGGGACTAGCGGGGTCACAGATACGCAGTATTTT.

This clone was seen only a few times. The gene calls are TRBV9 and TRBJ1-5; a weak D match, TRBD1 (6 bases). This CDR3 region has 15 residues. Germline V gene data show CDR1 as SGDLS and CDR2 as YYNGEE. V lost 4 bases to trimming and J lost 0 bases, with 11 bases between them. CDR3 nucleotides: TGTGCCAGCAGCACAGGGATACATAGCAATCAGCCCCAGCATTTT. It translates to CASSTGIHSNQPQHF.

This chain joins TRBV4-1 and TRBJ1-3; 10 bases map to TRBD1. CDR3 size: 20 residues. Trimming cost V 1 base and J 0 bases; bases outside gene matches: 12. CDR1 is MGHRA and CDR2 is YSYEKL in the germline V gene. CDR3 sequence reads: CASSQAGTGEVLGSGNTIYF. In DNA, the CDR3 is TGCGCCAGCAGCCAAGCCGGGACAGGGGAGGTATTGGGCTCTGGAAACACCATATATTTT.

The rearrangement uses TRBV2 and TRBJ1-2; 7 bases align to TRBD1. V lost 4 bases to trimming and J lost 5 bases; unmatched junction nucleotides: 13. CDR3 length: 16 residues. Germline V gene sequence: CDR1 SNHLY, CDR2 FYNNEI. CDR3 sequence reads: CASSVLRGRGEYGYTF. The CDR3 DNA reads TGTGCCAGCAGTGTTCTTAGGGGCAGGGGGGAGTATGGCTACACCTTC.

The chain employs TRBV7-9 and TRBJ1-3, with D uncertain. Germline V gene lookup returns CDR1 SEHNR and CDR2 FQNEAQ (reference sequence). The CDR3 extends over 17 amino acids. V lost 5 bases to trimming and J lost 0 bases, with 17 bases between them. The CDR3 sequence is CASSPRAGSSSGNTIYF. In nucleotides, the CDR3 is TGTGCCAGCAGCCCCCGGGCGGGATCCAGCTCTGGAAACACCATATATTTT. Together with reference TRBV7-9 and TRBJ1-3, the CDR3 gives the full variable domain: DTGVSQNPRHKITKRGQNVTFRCDPISEHNRLYWYRQTLGQGPEFLTYFQNEAQLEKSRLLSDRFSAERPKGSFSTLEIQRTEQGDSAMYLCASSPRAGSSSGNTIYFGEGSWLTVV.

This clone came up once. The CDR3 DNA is TGCGCCAGCAGCCCATTCGTGGCAGGGGGACTGTATAATTCACCCCTCCACTTT. Residues: CASSPFVAGGLYNSPLHF. This rearrangement joins TRBV4-3 to TRBJ1-6; TRBD1 aligns across 7 bases. Germline CDR1 and CDR2: LGHNA and YSLEER. V lost 4 bases to trimming and J lost 4 bases; unmatched junction nucleotides: 13. The CDR3 totals 18 residues.

The chain has TRBV9 and TRBJ2-1; the D gene is possibly TRBD1 (6 bases). The germline CDR1 and CDR2 sequences are SGDLS and YYNGEE. Deletions cut 4 bases from V and 4 bases from J, with 18 bases between. The CDR3 sequence is 16 residues long. The CDR3, as DNA: TGTGCCAGCAGCCTAAGTGGGACAACCTCATACAATGAGCAGTTCTTC. Residues: CASSLSGTTSYNEQFF.

The CDR3 sequence: CASSPGGTGYHNEQFF. The CDR3 DNA sequence: TGCGCCAGCAGCCCTGGAGGGACAGGCTACCACAATGAGCAGTTCTTC. The V call is TRBV5-1, the J call TRBJ2-1, with 8 bases lining up with TRBD1. V shed 4 bases and J 5 bases; nucleotides not matched to a gene: 11. This CDR3 is 16 amino acids long. In germline, CDR1 is SGHRS, CDR2 YFSETQ. The full variable domain, rest sourced from reference TRBV5-1 and TRBJ2-1, is KAGVTQTPRYLIKTRGQQVTLSCSPISGHRSVSWYQQTPGQGLQFLFEYFSETQRNKGNFPGRFSGRQFSNSRSEMNVSTLELGDSALYLCASSPGGTGYHNEQFFGPGTRLTVL.

This chain connects TRBV5-1 to TRBJ2-2; 7 nucleotides align to TRBD2. CDR3 length: 14 amino acids. Germline CDR1 SGHRS, CDR2 YFSETQ. The ends lost 2 bases at V and 3 bases at J; junction bases unmatched: 1. CDR3 sequence reads: CASSFAGDTGELFF. The CDR3 DNA follows: TGCGCCAGCAGCTTCGCGGGGGACACCGGGGAGCTGTTTTTT.